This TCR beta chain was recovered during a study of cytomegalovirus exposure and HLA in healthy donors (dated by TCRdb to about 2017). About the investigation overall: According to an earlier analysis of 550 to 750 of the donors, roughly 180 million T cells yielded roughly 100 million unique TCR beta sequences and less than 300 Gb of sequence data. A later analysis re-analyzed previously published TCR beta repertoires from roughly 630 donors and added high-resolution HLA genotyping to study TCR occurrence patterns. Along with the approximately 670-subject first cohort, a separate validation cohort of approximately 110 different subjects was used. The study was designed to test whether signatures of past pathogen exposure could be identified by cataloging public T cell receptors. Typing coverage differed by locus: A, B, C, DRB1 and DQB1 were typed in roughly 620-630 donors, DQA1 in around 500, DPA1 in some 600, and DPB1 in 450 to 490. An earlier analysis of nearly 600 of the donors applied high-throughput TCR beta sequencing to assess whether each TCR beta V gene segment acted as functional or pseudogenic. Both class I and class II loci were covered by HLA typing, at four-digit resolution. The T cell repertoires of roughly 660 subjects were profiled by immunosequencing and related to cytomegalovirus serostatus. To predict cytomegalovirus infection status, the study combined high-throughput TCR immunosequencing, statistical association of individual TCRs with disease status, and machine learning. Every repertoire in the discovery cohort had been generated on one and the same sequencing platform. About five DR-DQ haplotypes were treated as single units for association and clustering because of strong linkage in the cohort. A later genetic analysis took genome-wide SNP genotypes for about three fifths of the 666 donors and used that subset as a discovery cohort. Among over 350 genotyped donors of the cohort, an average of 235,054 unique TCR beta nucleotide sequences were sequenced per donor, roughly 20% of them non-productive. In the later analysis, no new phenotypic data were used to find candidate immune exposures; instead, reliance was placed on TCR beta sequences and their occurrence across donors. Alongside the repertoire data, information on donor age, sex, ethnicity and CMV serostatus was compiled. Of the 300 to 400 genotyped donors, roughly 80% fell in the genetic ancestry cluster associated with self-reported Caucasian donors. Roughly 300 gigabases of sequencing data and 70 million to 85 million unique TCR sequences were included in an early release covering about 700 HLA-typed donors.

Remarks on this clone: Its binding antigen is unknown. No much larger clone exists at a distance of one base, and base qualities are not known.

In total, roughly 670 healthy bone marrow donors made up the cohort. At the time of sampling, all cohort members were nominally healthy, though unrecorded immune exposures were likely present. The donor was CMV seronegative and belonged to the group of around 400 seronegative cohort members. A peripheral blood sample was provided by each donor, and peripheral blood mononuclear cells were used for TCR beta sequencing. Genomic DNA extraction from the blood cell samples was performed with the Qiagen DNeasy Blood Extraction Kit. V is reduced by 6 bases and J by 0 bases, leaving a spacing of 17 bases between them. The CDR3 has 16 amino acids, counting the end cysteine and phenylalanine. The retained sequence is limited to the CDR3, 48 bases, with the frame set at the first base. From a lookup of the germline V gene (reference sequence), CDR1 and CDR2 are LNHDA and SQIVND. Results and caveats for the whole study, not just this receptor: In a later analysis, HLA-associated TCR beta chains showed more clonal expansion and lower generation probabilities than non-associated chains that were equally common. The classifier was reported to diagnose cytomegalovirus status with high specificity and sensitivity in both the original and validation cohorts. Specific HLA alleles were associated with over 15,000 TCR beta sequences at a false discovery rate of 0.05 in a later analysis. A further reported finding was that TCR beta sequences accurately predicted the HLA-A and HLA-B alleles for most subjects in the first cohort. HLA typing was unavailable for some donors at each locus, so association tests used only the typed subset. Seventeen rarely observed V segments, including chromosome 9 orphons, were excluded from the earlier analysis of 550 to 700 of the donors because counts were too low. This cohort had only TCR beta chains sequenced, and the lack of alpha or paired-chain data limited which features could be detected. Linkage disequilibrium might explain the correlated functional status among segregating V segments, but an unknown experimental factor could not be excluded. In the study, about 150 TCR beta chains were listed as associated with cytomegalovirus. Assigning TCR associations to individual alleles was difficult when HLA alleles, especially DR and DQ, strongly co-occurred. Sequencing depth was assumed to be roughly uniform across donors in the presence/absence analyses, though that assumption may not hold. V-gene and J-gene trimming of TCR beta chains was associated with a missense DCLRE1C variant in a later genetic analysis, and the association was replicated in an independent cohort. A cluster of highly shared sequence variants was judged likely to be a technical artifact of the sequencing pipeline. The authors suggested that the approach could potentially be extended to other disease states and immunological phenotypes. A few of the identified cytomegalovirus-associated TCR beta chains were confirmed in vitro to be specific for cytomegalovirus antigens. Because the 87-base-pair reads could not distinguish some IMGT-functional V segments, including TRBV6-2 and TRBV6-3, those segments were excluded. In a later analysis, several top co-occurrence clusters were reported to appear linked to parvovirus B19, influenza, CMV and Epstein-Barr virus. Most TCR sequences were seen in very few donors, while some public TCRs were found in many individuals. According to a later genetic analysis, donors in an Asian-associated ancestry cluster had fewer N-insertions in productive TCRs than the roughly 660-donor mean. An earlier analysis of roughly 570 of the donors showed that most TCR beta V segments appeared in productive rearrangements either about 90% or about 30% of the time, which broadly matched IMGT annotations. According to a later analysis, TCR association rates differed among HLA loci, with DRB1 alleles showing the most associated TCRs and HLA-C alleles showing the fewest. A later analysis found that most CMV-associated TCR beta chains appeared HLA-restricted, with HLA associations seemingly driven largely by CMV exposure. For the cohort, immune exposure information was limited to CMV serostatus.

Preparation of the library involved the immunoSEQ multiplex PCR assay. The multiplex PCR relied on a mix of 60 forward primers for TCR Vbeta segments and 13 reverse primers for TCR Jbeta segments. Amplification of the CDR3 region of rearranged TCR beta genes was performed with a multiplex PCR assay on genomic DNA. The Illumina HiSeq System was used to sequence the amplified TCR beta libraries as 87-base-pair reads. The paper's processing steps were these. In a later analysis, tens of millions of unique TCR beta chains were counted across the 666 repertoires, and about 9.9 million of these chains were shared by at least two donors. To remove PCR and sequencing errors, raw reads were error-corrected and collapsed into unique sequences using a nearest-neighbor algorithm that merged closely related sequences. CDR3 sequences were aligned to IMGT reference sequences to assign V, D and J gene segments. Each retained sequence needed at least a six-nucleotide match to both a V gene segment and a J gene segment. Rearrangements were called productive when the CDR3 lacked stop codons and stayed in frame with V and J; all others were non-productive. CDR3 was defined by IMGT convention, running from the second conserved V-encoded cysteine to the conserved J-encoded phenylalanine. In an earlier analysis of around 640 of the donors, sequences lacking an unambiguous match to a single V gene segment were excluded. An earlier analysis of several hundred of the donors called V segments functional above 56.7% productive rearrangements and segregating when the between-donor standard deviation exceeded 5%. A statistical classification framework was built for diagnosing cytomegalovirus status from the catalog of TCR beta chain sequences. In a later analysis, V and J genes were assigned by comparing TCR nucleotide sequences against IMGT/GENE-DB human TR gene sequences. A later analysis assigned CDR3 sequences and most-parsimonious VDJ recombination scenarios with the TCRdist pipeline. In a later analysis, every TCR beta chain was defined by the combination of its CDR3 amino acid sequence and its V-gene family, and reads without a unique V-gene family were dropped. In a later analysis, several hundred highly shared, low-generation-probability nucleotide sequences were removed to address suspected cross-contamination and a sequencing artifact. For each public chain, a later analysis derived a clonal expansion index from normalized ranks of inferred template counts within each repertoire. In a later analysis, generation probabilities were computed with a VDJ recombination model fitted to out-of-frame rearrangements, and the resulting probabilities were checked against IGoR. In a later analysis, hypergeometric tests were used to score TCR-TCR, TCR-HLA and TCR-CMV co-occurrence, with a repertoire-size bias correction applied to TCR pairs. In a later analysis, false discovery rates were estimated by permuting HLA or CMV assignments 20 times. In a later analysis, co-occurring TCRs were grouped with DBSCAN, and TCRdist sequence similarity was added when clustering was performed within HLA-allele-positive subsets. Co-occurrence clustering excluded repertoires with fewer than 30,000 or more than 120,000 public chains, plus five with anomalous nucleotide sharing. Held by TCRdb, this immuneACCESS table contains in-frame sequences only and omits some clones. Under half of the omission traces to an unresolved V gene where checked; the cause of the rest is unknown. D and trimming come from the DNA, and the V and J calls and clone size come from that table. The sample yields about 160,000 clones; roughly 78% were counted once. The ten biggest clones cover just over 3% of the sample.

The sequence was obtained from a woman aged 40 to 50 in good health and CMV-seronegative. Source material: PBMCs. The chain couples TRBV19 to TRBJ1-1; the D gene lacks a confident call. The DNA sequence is TGTGCCAGTAGGCTTGCTCACTACGTTATGAACACTGAAGCTTTCTTT. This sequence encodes CASRLAHYVMNTEAFF.